This T cell receptor beta chain was sequenced for a study of beta chain features in type 1 diabetes. The authors reverse transcribed all of the isolated RNA, so sequencing captured expressed TCRB transcripts. Profiling relied on immunoSEQ multiplex PCR, and the TCRdb table lists in-frame clones only, not all of them. Of about 360,000 clones in the sample, around 12% were seen once. CDR1 is MDHEN, CDR2 SYDVKM, per germline. Trimming took 5 bases from V and 8 from J, leaving 9 bases between them. The CDR3 sequence is 12 residues long. This clone was found a few times. The identical CDR3 is also encoded by other nucleotide sequences in the sample.

The rearrangement joins TRBV28 to TRBJ2-2, with D possibly being TRBD1 (5 bases). This TCR derives from a young man in good health. Sequencing was carried out using naive CD4+ T cells from blood. The CDR3 nucleotides read TGTGCCAGCAGTCTCCGGACAGGGGAGCTGTTTTTT. It codes for CASSLRTGELFF.